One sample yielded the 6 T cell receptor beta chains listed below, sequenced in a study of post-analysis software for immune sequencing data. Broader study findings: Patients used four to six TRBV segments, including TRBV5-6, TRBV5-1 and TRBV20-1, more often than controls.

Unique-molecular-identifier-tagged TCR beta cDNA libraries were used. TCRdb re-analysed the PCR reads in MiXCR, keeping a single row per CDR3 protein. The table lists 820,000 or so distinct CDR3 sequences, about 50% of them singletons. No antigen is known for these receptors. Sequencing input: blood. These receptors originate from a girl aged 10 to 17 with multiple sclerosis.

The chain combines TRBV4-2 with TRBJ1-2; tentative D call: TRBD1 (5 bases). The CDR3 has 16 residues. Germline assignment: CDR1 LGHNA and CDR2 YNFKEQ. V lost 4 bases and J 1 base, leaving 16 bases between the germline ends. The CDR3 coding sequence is TGTGCCAGCAGCCGGGGCGTCGGAGCCTATAACTATGGCTACACCTTC. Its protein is CASSRGVGAYNYGYTF.

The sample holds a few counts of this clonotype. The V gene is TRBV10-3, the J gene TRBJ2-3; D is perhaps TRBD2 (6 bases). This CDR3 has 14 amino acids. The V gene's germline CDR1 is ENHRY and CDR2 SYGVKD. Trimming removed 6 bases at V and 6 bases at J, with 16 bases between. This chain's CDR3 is CAIREGGVSDTQYF. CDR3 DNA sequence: TGTGCCATCAGGGAAGGAGGGGTTTCGGATACGCAGTATTTT.

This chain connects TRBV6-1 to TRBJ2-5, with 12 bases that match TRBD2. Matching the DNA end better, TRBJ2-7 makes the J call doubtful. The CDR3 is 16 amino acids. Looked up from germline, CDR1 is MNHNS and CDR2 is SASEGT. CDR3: CASSGLAGVTWGEQYF. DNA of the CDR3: TGTGCCAGCAGTGGACTAGCGGGAGTTACCTGGGGCGAGCAGTACTTC.

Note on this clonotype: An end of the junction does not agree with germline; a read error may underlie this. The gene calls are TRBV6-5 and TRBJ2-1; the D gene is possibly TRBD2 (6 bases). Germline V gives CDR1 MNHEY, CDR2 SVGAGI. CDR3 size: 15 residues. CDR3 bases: TGCGCCAGCAGTTTGGCTAGCGATTCCTACAATGAGCAGTTCTTC. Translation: CASSLASDSYNEQFF.

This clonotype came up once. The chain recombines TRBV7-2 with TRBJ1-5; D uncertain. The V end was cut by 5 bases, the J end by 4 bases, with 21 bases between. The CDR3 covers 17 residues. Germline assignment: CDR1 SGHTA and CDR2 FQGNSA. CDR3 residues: CASSPKIREDRNQPQHF. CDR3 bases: TGTGCCAGCAGCCCGAAAATCCGGGAGGACCGGAATCAGCCCCAGCATTTT.

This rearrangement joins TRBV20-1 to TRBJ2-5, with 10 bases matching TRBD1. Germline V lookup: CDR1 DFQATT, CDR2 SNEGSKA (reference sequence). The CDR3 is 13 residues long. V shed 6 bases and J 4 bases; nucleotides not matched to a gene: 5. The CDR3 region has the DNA TGCAGTGCCTCGGGACAGGGGAGAGAGACCCAGTACTTC. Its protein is CSASGQGRETQYF.